This TCR beta chain was found in a study of long-term antiretroviral therapy in people with HIV (dated 2022 in TCRdb). Regarding the complete study: The earliest samples were collected about a decade before the 2015 WHO recommendation for immediate ART, when ART was typically delayed until CD4 counts fell. No cross-contamination during QIAcube processing turned up in test extractions that ran a monoclonal T-cell line alongside 33 polyclonal samples. A retrospective serial study tested whether changes in peripheral blood TRB repertoire composition and diversity were associated with ART initiation and durable HIV suppression. A total of fewer than 250 cryopreserved PBMC samples came from roughly 30 adults with confirmed HIV infection and were collected serially over a mean of roughly six years (range 1-12). Of the roughly 30 participants with HIV, some 12 were female. Overall study outcomes, separate from this receptor: HIV repertoires had narrower CDR3 length ranges than controls, and the network structure suggested an antigen-experienced repertoire that shifted only slightly toward naive after ART. Limited PBMC availability meant only the TCR beta chain was sequenced, without alpha chain pairing. Because cell numbers in pre-ART samples were limited, unsorted PBMC were profiled instead of sorted CD4+ and CD8+ T cells. No data were available on ART adherence, viral resistance or therapy changes, limiting inferences about post-ART repertoire changes. The samples span the years 2004 to 2017, and the ART regimens used may be less effective than current regimens. Starting ART was linked to a significant rise in TRB diversity, yet even after long-term ART the diversity remained significantly lower than in transplant donor controls. At every time point, the repertoire was dominated by expanded TRB clones first identified before ART initiation, although this dominance fluctuated and, in many PLHIV, declined after ART.

Inclusion was restricted to participants for whom at least one PBMC sample before ART initiation and at least two post-ART samples were available. All participants with HIV were treated in the United States of America. Before DNA extraction, cryopreserved samples containing roughly 0.9-10 million PBMC were thawed and washed. At the time of the earliest PBMC sample, participants with HIV were aged between about 20 and 54 years. PBMC samples were contributed by each participant from 1-4 timepoints before ART initiation and 2-8 timepoints after ART initiation, with a median of 7 samples. For every participant, serial HIV viral load, CD4+ T-cell count, ART history and demographic data were obtained. A Qiagen kit on a QIAcube was used to extract genomic DNA from unsorted PBMC, with samples processed in batches of 12. Sequencing of the TRB variable region was done with the immunoSEQ hsTCRB v3.0 assay at survey level resolution. The target sequencing depth for TRB was about 40,000-55,000 T-cell genomes per sample. Pooled TRB libraries were sequenced on an Illumina MiSeq with a v3 150-cycle kit. The authors' pipeline ran thus. Repertoire analysis ran in R within a reproducible Nextflow workflow covering QC, data transformation and analysis. LymphoSeq2, an R package for exploring AIRR-Seq data, was used to implement custom analyses. A few samples that yielded fewer than 5000 total TRB sequences were excluded, so that 188 HIV repertoires were analyzed. Of the approximately 190 retained HIV repertoires, about 61 were collected before and about 130 after ART initiation. Repertoires were downsampled to 5000 TRB nucleotide sequences, and summary statistics were averaged over 100 downsampling iterations. Only TRB sequences with CDR3 regions of at least seven amino acids were retained for analysis. Diversity was measured with a Shannon entropy-derived clonality score and the Gini coefficient. In repertoire networks, the top 5000 CDR3 amino acid sequences were linked whenever an edit distance of one separated two sequences. For TRB CDR3 amino acid sequences, antigen specificity groups and MHC restriction were predicted with GLIPH2. Known CMV, EBV, HIV or tissue antigen associations were flagged by matching CDR3 amino acid sequences against VDJdb and McPAS-TCR. Pre-ART, post-ART and control groups were compared with Wilcoxon signed-rank tests and Holm-Bonferroni correction. In TCRdb, the immuneACCESS table is reduced to in-frame sequences with V and J assigned. These tables do not hold every clone; where another copy was compared, an unresolved V gene accounts for under half, and the others remain unexplained. Clone size and V and J calls were adopted from that table, with D and trimming inferred from the DNA. The sample data list 30,000 to 40,000 clones, and over 60% of these were observed just once. The ten largest clonotypes hold roughly 7.1% of the sample.

As to this clone: Its antigen is unknown. No qualities accompany the bases; no much larger clone lies one base away.

The CDR3, cysteine through phenylalanine, is 14 amino acids long. Only the CDR3 part of the read is kept: 42 bases, read in frame from the first base. V is pruned by 4 bases and J by 1 base, leaving 2 bases of the junction without a gene match. CDR1 WNHNN and CDR2 SYGVQD are derived from the germline V gene (reference sequence). Here the chain combines TRBV10-1 and TRBJ2-3; TRBD2 fits 7 bases in the junction. The specimen was unsorted PBMCs, collected 2 years after starting antiretroviral therapy. This clonotype originated in a woman aged 50 to 60 with HIV. The encoded CDR3 is CASSARGGTDTQYF. The nucleotide sequence is given as TGCGCCAGCAGTGCCCGGGGGGGCACAGATACGCAGTATTTT.